This TCR beta chain was sequenced in a study of blood T cells in healthy people across ages. A second PCR of 7 to 11 cycles used a sample-barcoded 5' primer and a J-beta primer mix. TCRdb ran MiXCR on the 5' RACE reads and lists one entry per CDR3 protein. The data contain 550,000 to 750,000 distinct CDR3 sequences, about 21% of them singletons. This clonotype was counted many times. The CDR3 length is 13 residues. Germline V gene data show CDR1 as SGHRS and CDR2 as YFSETQ. This receptor was taken from a man between 65 and 85 years old in good health. The rearrangement links TRBV5-1 to TRBJ2-5; D ambiguous. The end of the DNA aligns better with TRBJ2-7, so the J call may be wrong. The specimen was blood. The CDR3 DNA reads TGCGCCAGCAGCTTGGACCTAGTTGGCGAGCAGTACTTC. Its protein is CASSLDLVGEQYF.